This entry lists 4 T cell receptor beta chains sequenced from one sample in a study of T cells after yellow fever vaccination. Each CDR3 protein is one row after TCRdb ran MiXCR on the 5' RACE reads. The data show a few hundred thousand distinct CDR3 sequences, 4.1% seen once. Source: PBMCs, taken 5 days after the yellow fever booster vaccination. The receptor set was obtained from a man between 18 and 29 years old who received the YFV17D yellow fever vaccine.

V usage is TRBV12-3 or TRBV12-4 and J usage is TRBJ2-2; D remains ambiguous. Between the trimmed V and J ends, which lost 1 base and 6 bases, there was a span of 9 bases. This CDR3 is built from 14 residues. In nucleotides, the CDR3 is TGTGCCAGCAGTTTAGAGGATGGCCCCGGGGAGCTGTTTTTT. It translates to CASSLEDGPGELFF.

The chain uses TRBV29-1 and TRBJ1-2; 12 nucleotides match TRBD1. This CDR3 region has 14 residues. Germline V lookup: CDR1 SQVTM, CDR2 ANQGSEA. J lost 5 bases, V lost 3 bases, and 4 bases had no gene match. The CDR3 nucleotides read TGCAGCGTTGACAGGGGACAGGGGGCTTATGGCTACACCTTC. Translation: CSVDRGQGAYGYTF.

In its sample, this clonotype was seen many times. This rearrangement joins TRBV5-1 to TRBJ1-1, with a tentative D call TRBD1 (5 bases). Germline V lookup: CDR1 SGHRS, CDR2 YFSETQ. This CDR3 is built from 14 residues. The V end lost 4 bases, the J end lost 4 bases, and 14 bases lay between the germline ends. The CDR3 DNA sequence: TGCGCCAGCAGCGCCAGCATGGGGGGCACTGAAGCTTTCTTT. Its protein product is CASSASMGGTEAFF.

The rearrangement links TRBV5-6 to TRBJ2-3; 8 bases align to TRBD2. V trimming: 3 bases; J trimming: 0 bases; junction bases outside the gene matches: 6. Germline values: CDR1 SGHDT, CDR2 YYEEEE. The CDR3 contains 16 residues. The CDR3: CASSSLAASSTDTQYF. The CDR3 DNA reads TGTGCCAGCAGCTCACTAGCGGCCTCTAGCACAGATACGCAGTATTTT.